This TCR beta chain originates from a study of T-cell memory formation after mild COVID-19. Study-level results: Cross-reactive memory seemingly joined, as some responding clones were found in pre-infection memory.

The CDR3 extends over 13 amino acids. Germline CDR1 reads SQVTM; CDR2 reads ANQGSEA. The V and J ends lost 2 bases and 5 bases respectively, with 12 bases between them. A single record per CDR3 protein comes from TCRdb applying MiXCR to the 5' RACE reads. The data hold about 430,000 distinct CDR3 sequences, with approximately 24% observed a single time. In its sample, this clonotype was seen a few times. What it binds is unknown. The chain uses TRBV29-1 and TRBJ2-5, with a weak D call TRBD2 (6 bases). The sequence derives from an adult woman who had mild COVID-19 (a few samples of this study predate the infection). Cell type and time point are not known. The sequenced material came from PBMCs or a T cell subset sorted from them (not recorded which). CDR3 region: CSVELGGGETQYF. In DNA form, the CDR3 reads TGCAGCGTTGAACTAGGAGGAGGGGAGACCCAGTACTTC.